These T cell receptor beta chains were read from a single sample in a study of blood T cell repertoires in COVID-19. TCRdb's copy holds only in-frame clones and misses some; the assay was immunoSEQ multiplex PCR. The data hold 150,000 to 200,000 clones, with approximately 81% observed a single time. The specimen was peripheral blood. The receptor set was obtained from a woman aged 70-85 years with COVID-19, enrolled during active disease. Both conserved end residues are part of each CDR3. The D gene is left open where the match is weak. Only part of the rows carry a size: once, few, many, or a class if the clone is expanded.

cdr3_length: 15
v_call: TRBV7-2
j_call: TRBJ1-2
clone_size: -
d_call: TRBD1
cdr3_aa: CASSPRQGVPHGYTF
cdr3_nt: TGTGCCAGCAGCCCCCGACAGGGGGTCCCTCATGGCTACACCTTC

cdr3_length: 15
v_call: TRBV9
j_call: TRBJ2-5
clone_size: few
d_call: TRBD1
cdr3_aa: CASSRDGQGKETQYF
cdr3_nt: TGTGCCAGCAGTCGAGACGGACAGGGTAAAGAGACCCAGTACTTC

cdr3_length: 15
v_call: TRBV5-6
j_call: TRBJ2-1
clone_size: few
d_call: TRBD2
cdr3_aa: CASSQTSGSMHEQFF
cdr3_nt: TGTGCCAGCAGCCAGACTAGCGGGAGTATGCATGAGCAGTTCTTC

cdr3_length: 20
v_call: TRBV27
j_call: TRBJ1-6
clone_size: -
d_call: TRBD1
cdr3_aa: CASTPRVGQGQRTYNSPLHF
cdr3_nt: TGTGCCAGCACTCCAAGAGTGGGACAGGGTCAAAGGACCTATAATTCACCCCTCCACTTT

cdr3_length: 14
v_call: TRBV30
j_call: TRBJ1-1
clone_size: -
d_call: -
cdr3_aa: CAWSPPGGYTEAFF
cdr3_nt: TGTGCCTGGAGTCCCCCAGGAGGCTACACTGAAGCTTTCTTT

cdr3_length: 14
v_call: TRBV28
j_call: TRBJ2-7
clone_size: once
d_call: TRBD2
cdr3_aa: CASSRLAGLYEQYF
cdr3_nt: TGTGCCAGCAGCCGACTAGCGGGACTCTACGAGCAGTACTTC

cdr3_length: 16
v_call: TRBV10-3
j_call: TRBJ2-1
clone_size: -
d_call: TRBD2
cdr3_aa: CAISEYGAGGYNEQFF
cdr3_nt: TGTGCCATCAGTGAATATGGGGCGGGAGGATATAATGAGCAGTTCTTC

cdr3_length: 15
v_call: TRBV19
j_call: TRBJ1-5
clone_size: -
d_call: TRBD1
cdr3_aa: CASTADRGLNQPQHF
cdr3_nt: TGTGCCAGTACCGCGGACAGGGGGCTTAATCAGCCCCAGCATTTT

cdr3_length: 16
v_call: TRBV5-1
j_call: TRBJ2-2
clone_size: -
d_call: TRBD1
cdr3_aa: CASSYSPKGATGELFF
cdr3_nt: TGCGCCAGCAGCTATAGCCCGAAGGGGGCAACCGGGGAGCTGTTTTTT

cdr3_length: 14
v_call: TRBV9
j_call: TRBJ2-1
clone_size: -
d_call: -
cdr3_aa: CASSRAGTYNEQFF
cdr3_nt: TGTGCCAGCAGTCGAGCCGGGACCTACAATGAGCAGTTCTTC